The rows below give T cell receptor beta chains drawn from one sample of a study of long-term antiretroviral therapy in people with HIV. Using immunoSEQ multiplex PCR, the repertoire was profiled, and TCRdb retains in-frame clones only, with some absent. The data contain fewer than 20,000 clones, roughly 94% of them singletons. The material sequenced was unsorted PBMCs, taken roughly 6.2 years after starting antiretroviral therapy. The receptors originated from a woman between 45 and 60 years old with HIV. Each CDR3 is given with its conserved first and last residue. Fields, in order: clone size, J gene, V gene, D gene, CDR3 protein, CDR3 DNA. D genes are given only for firm matches. Clone size is not always given. Where it is, it says once, few, many or a class for expanded clones.

>-|TRBJ2-7|TRBV7-9|TRBD2
CASSGTSGSRSSYEQYF
TGTGCCAGCAGCGGGACTAGCGGGAGTCGGAGCTCCTACGAGCAGTACTTC
>-|TRBJ1-3|TRBV6-5|TRBD1
CASTRQGDSGNTIYF
TGTGCCAGCACTCGACAGGGGGACTCTGGAAACACCATATATTTT
>-|TRBJ2-3|TRBV5-6|TRBD2
CASSLADVFTDTQYF
TGTGCCAGCAGCCTAGCGGACGTGTTCACAGATACGCAGTATTTT
>-|TRBJ2-1|TRBV5-8|-
CASSSPGLTLYNEQFF
TGTGCCAGCAGCTCTCCGGGACTCACCCTTTACAATGAGCAGTTCTTC
>-|TRBJ2-1|TRBV6-6|TRBD2
CASSWKRDGGREQFF
TGTGCCAGCAGTTGGAAGCGGGACGGGGGTCGTGAGCAGTTCTTC
>-|TRBJ2-1|TRBV5-1|TRBD1
CASSSRQGVSYNEQFF
TGCGCCAGCAGCTCCCGACAGGGGGTATCCTACAATGAGCAGTTCTTC
>-|TRBJ1-3|TRBV6-5|TRBD1
CASSYSGQGAGNTIYF
TGTGCCAGCAGTTACTCCGGACAGGGGGCTGGAAACACCATATATTTT
>-|TRBJ1-3|TRBV7-9|-
CASTGDTISGNTIYF
TGTGCCAGCACTGGGGACACTATCTCTGGAAACACCATATATTTT
>-|TRBJ2-6|TRBV19|-
CASSTGLGANVLTF
TGTGCCAGTAGTACAGGGCTTGGGGCCAACGTCCTGACTTTC
>once|TRBJ1-4|TRBV19|-
CASSIVSGGGNEKLFF
TGTGCCAGTAGTATTGTCTCAGGAGGGGGTAATGAAAAACTGTTTTTT
>-|TRBJ1-1|TRBV29-1|-
CSVGTVGGEAFF
TGCAGCGTTGGGACGGTCGGGGGTGAAGCTTTCTTT
>once|TRBJ2-3|TRBV7-2|TRBD2
CATKGQTSGTDTQYF
TGTGCCACCAAGGGGCAGACTAGCGGCACAGATACGCAGTATTTT
>-|TRBJ1-2|TRBV5-6|-
CASSPGWGNYGYTF
TGTGCCAGCAGCCCTGGGTGGGGAAACTATGGCTACACCTTC
>-|TRBJ2-7|TRBV29-1|TRBD1
CSVLTGGSHEQYF
TGCAGCGTTTTGACAGGGGGTTCTCACGAGCAGTACTTC
>once|TRBJ2-7|TRBV4-3|-
CASSQEASVGTFYEQYF
TGCGCCAGCAGCCAAGAAGCAAGTGTCGGGACATTCTACGAGCAGTACTTC
>-|TRBJ2-7|TRBV11-3|-
CASSNDGNEQYF
TGTGCCAGCAGCAACGATGGGAACGAGCAGTACTTC
>once|TRBJ2-3|TRBV29-1|-
CSVEERSTDTQYF
TGCAGCGTTGAAGAAAGGAGCACAGATACGCAGTATTTT
>-|TRBJ1-3|TRBV12-1|-
CASSFPYTGEASGNTIYF
TGTGCCAGCAGCTTTCCATATACAGGGGAGGCCTCTGGAAACACCATATATTTT
>-|TRBJ2-7|TRBV5-8|TRBD2
CASSLAEREGRAEQYF
TGTGCCAGCAGCTTGGCCGAGCGGGAGGGCCGGGCCGAGCAGTACTTC
>-|TRBJ2-3|TRBV6-5|-
CASSSGTSTDTQYF
TGTGCCAGCAGCAGCGGAACTAGCACAGATACGCAGTATTTT
>-|TRBJ2-1|TRBV7-2|-
CASSLSGPTYNEQFF
TGTGCCAGCAGCTTAAGCGGACCCACCTACAATGAGCAGTTCTTC
>-|TRBJ2-7|TRBV25-1|-
CASSKSGTTYEQYF
TGTGCCAGCAGTAAATCCGGGACAACCTACGAGCAGTACTTC
>-|TRBJ2-4|TRBV6-5|TRBD2
CASRKWGGNANIQYF
TGTGCCAGCAGAAAGTGGGGGGGGAATGCAAACATTCAGTACTTC
>-|TRBJ2-1|TRBV29-1|TRBD2
CSTREWRNNEQFF
TGCAGCACGCGGGAGTGGAGGAACAATGAGCAGTTCTTC
>-|TRBJ2-1|TRBV10-3|TRBD2
CAISERGRGNNEQFF
TGTGCCATCAGTGAGCGCGGGAGGGGTAACAATGAGCAGTTCTTC
>-|TRBJ1-1|TRBV29-1|TRBD1
CSVAPGGGTEAFF
TGCAGCGTCGCCCCAGGGGGGGGCACTGAAGCTTTCTTT